A selection of T cell receptor beta chains follows, all from one sample in a study of patients and donors after allogeneic stem cell transplantation. TCRdb re-analysed the RT-PCR reads in MiXCR, keeping a single row per CDR3 protein. The repertoire holds almost 90,000 distinct CDR3 sequences, with just under 5% as singletons. The sample taken for sequencing was blood, either unsorted or a sorted T cell fraction (not recorded which). Every receptor here comes from a human donor who was either an allogeneic HSCT recipient or a stem cell or donor lymphocyte infusion donor (not recorded which). It is not recorded whose cells these are; they may come from a transplant donor. Each CDR3 is given with its conserved first and last residue. Fields, in order: D gene, CDR3 length, J gene, V gene, clone size, CDR3 DNA, CDR3 protein. The D gene is left open where the match is weak. Clone size is not always given. Where it is, it says once, few, many or a class for expanded clones.

D: .; length: 14; J: TRBJ2-3; V: TRBV7-8; size: many; DNA: TGTGCCAGCAGCCGTTGGACCCCCGGTGATACGCAGTATTTT; CDR3: CASSRWTPGDTQYF
D: TRBD2; length: 16; J: TRBJ2-1; V: TRBV6-5; size: .; DNA: TGTGCCAGCAGTTACTCTGGCGGGAGGGTCGATAATGAGCAGTTCTTC; CDR3: CASSYSGGRVDNEQFF
D: .; length: 14; J: TRBJ1-2; V: TRBV5-4; size: many; DNA: TGTGCCAGCAGCTTGGGGCAGGGGCTGGGTGGCTACACCTTC; CDR3: CASSLGQGLGGYTF
D: .; length: 17; J: TRBJ2-6; V: TRBV18; size: .; DNA: TGTGCCAGCTCGCAGTCCCTTCACGGGGCTGGGGCCAACGTCCTGACTTTC; CDR3: CASSQSLHGAGANVLTF
D: .; length: 14; J: TRBJ2-2; V: TRBV2; size: .; DNA: TGTGCCAGCAGGACGGCAGCGAACACCGGGGAGCTGGTTTTT; CDR3: CASRTAANTGELVF
D: .; length: 16; J: TRBJ2-2; V: TRBV5-1; size: many; DNA: TGCGCCAGCAGCTCATTTAACACGGGGAACACCGGGGAGCTGTTTTTT; CDR3: CASSSFNTGNTGELFF
D: .; length: 14; J: TRBJ1-1; V: TRBV3-1; size: many; DNA: TGTGCCAGCAGCCAAGTAGGGATGAACACTGAAGCTTTCTTT; CDR3: CASSQVGMNTEAFF
D: .; length: 16; J: TRBJ2-6; V: TRBV19; size: .; DNA: TGTGCCAGTAGAGGGACGGGTTACTCTGGGGCCAACGTCCTGACTTTC; CDR3: CASRGTGYSGANVLTF
D: TRBD2; length: 15; J: TRBJ2-1; V: TRBV5-1; size: many; DNA: TGCGCCAGCAGCTTGGAGCTAGCGGGGGACAATGAGCAGTTCTTC; CDR3: CASSLELAGDNEQFF
D: .; length: 15; J: TRBJ1-2; V: TRBV7-2; size: many; DNA: TGTGCCAGCAGCTTAGTGCCAGGGACATCCTATGGCTACACCTTC; CDR3: CASSLVPGTSYGYTF
D: .; length: 15; J: TRBJ2-3; V: TRBV7-8; size: many; DNA: TGTGCCAGCAGCTTAGGGAGGCCGGATTCTGATACGCAGTATTTT; CDR3: CASSLGRPDSDTQYF
D: .; length: 14; J: TRBJ1-2; V: TRBV20-1; size: many; DNA: TGCAGTGCTAGAGATGGGGTTAAGGTGGATGGCTACACCTTC; CDR3: CSARDGVKVDGYTF
D: .; length: 14; J: TRBJ2-1; V: TRBV10-3; size: many; DNA: TGTGCCATCAGTGAGTCGAAGGGTCTCAATGAGCAGTTCTTC; CDR3: CAISESKGLNEQFF
D: TRBD2; length: 15; J: TRBJ2-2; V: TRBV20-1; size: many; DNA: TGCAGTGCTAGGGCTAGCGGGAGTAGGTCCGGGGAGCTGTTTTTT; CDR3: CSARASGSRSGELFF
D: .; length: 14; J: TRBJ2-1; V: TRBV2; size: many; DNA: TGTGCCAGCAAGGTGGCGGGATGGCCCAATGAGCAGTTCTTC; CDR3: CASKVAGWPNEQFF
D: .; length: 13; J: TRBJ2-3; V: TRBV24-1; size: many; DNA: TGTGCCACCAGTGGGGTCTACACAGATACGCAGTATTTT; CDR3: CATSGVYTDTQYF
D: .; length: 15; J: TRBJ2-1; V: TRBV2; size: few; DNA: TGTGCCAGCAGTATGTTCGGGGAAGGAGGAGGTGAGCAGTTCTTC; CDR3: CASSMFGEGGGEQFF
D: TRBD1; length: 15; J: TRBJ2-2; V: TRBV7-9; size: .; DNA: TGTGCCAGCAGCCTCAGGACAGGGCGGACCGGGGAGCTGTTTTTT; CDR3: CASSLRTGRTGELFF
D: TRBD2; length: 17; J: TRBJ2-5; V: TRBV5-1; size: .; DNA: TGCGCCAGCAGCTTGGGTGGTAGCGGGAGTCGCCAAGAGACCCAGTACTTC; CDR3: CASSLGGSGSRQETQYF
D: .; length: 12; J: TRBJ2-3; V: TRBV12-3/TRBV12-4; size: many; DNA: TGTGCCAGCAGTTTAGTGGCTAGCCGTGGGTATTTT; CDR3: CASSLVASRGYF
D: .; length: 14; J: TRBJ2-1; V: TRBV12-3/TRBV12-4; size: many; DNA: TGTGCCAGCAGTTTAGTGCCAGCTTACAATGAGCAGTTCTTC; CDR3: CASSLVPAYNEQFF
D: TRBD1; length: 16; J: TRBJ2-3; V: TRBV24-1; size: many; DNA: TGTGCCACCAGTGACGCGACAGGGTTCGGGACAGATACGCAGTATTTT; CDR3: CATSDATGFGTDTQYF
D: .; length: 15; J: TRBJ2-1; V: TRBV20-1; size: many; DNA: TGCAGTGTTTTACCGACAGGCAATGCCTACAATGAGCAGTTCTTC; CDR3: CSVLPTGNAYNEQFF
D: .; length: 16; J: TRBJ2-3; V: TRBV7-7; size: few; DNA: TGTGCCAGCAGCGCAGACGGAATATCAAGCACAGATACGCAGTATTTT; CDR3: CASSADGISSTDTQYF
D: TRBD2; length: 16; J: TRBJ2-1; V: TRBV12-3/TRBV12-4; size: many; DNA: TGTGCCAGCACCAAAACTAGCGGGGGGGTTTACAATGAGCAGTTCTTC; CDR3: CASTKTSGGVYNEQFF
D: .; length: 11; J: TRBJ2-5; V: TRBV19; size: few; DNA: TGTGCCACCCGAGGCGGAGAGACCCAGTACTTC; CDR3: CATRGGETQYF
D: .; length: 14; J: TRBJ1-6; V: TRBV18; size: medium-sized; DNA: TGTGCCAGCTCACCACTGAGGGATAATTCACCCCTCCACTTT; CDR3: CASSPLRDNSPLHF
D: .; length: 13; J: TRBJ1-2; V: TRBV2; size: many; DNA: TGTGCCAGCAGTGAGATAGGCTTCTATGGCTACACCTTC; CDR3: CASSEIGFYGYTF
D: TRBD1; length: 15; J: TRBJ2-4; V: TRBV7-9; size: many; DNA: TGTGCCAGCAGCTTAGAGACAGGGCTCAAAAACATTCAGTACTTC; CDR3: CASSLETGLKNIQYF
D: .; length: 13; J: TRBJ1-2; V: TRBV5-6; size: .; DNA: TGTGCCAGCAGCCCGACAGTGGGGTATGGCTACACCTTC; CDR3: CASSPTVGYGYTF
D: TRBD1; length: 17; J: TRBJ1-4; V: TRBV18; size: .; DNA: TGTGCCAGCTCACCACGCCCCGGACAGGGCGGTAATGAAAAACTGTTTTTT; CDR3: CASSPRPGQGGNEKLFF
D: TRBD2; length: 18; J: TRBJ2-7; V: TRBV11-2; size: many; DNA: TGTGCCAGCAGCCCGATTCGGCGACTGAGCGGGAAGGACTACGAGCAGTACTTC; CDR3: CASSPIRRLSGKDYEQYF
D: TRBD1; length: 15; J: TRBJ2-3; V: TRBV12-3/TRBV12-4; size: many; DNA: TGTGCCAGCAGTTTTAGACAGGGTGGCACAGATACGCAGTATTTT; CDR3: CASSFRQGGTDTQYF
D: TRBD2; length: 17; J: TRBJ2-4; V: TRBV4-1; size: few; DNA: TGCGCCAGCAGCCATATAGCGGGAGAAGGCCTAAAAAACATTCAGTACTTC; CDR3: CASSHIAGEGLKNIQYF
D: .; length: 16; J: TRBJ2-6; V: TRBV5-4; size: .; DNA: TGTGCCAGCAGCTTGGGGTCAGGGTCTGGGGCCAACGTCCTGACTTTC; CDR3: CASSLGSGSGANVLTF
D: .; length: 15; J: TRBJ1-2; V: TRBV2; size: many; DNA: TGTGCCAGCAGTGAATCGGGCAGCTCCCGCTATGGCTACACCTTC; CDR3: CASSESGSSRYGYTF